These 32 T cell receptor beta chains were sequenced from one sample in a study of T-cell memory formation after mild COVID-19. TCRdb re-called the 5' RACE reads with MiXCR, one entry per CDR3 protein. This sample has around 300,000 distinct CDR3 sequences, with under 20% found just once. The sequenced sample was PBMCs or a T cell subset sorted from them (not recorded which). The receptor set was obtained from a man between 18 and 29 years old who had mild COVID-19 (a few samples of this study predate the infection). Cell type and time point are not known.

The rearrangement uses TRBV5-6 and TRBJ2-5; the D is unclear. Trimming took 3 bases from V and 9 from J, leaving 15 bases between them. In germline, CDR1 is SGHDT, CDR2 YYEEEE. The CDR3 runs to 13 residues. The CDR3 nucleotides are TGTGCCAGCAGCTCGGAACTGGCCCCGGCCCAGTACTTC. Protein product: CASSSELAPAQYF.

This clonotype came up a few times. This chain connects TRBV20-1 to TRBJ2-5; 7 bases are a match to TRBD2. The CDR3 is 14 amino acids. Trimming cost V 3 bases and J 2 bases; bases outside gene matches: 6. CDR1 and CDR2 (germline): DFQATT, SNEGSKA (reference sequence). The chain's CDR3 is CSASHTSVQETQYF. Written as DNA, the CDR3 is TGCAGTGCTAGCCACACTAGCGTACAAGAGACCCAGTACTTC.

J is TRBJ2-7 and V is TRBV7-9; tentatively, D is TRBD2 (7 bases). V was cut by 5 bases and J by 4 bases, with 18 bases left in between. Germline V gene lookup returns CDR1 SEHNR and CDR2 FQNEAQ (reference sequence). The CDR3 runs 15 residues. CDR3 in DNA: TGTGCCAGCAGCAGTGGGGGGGGCTCACATTACGAGCAGTACTTC. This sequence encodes CASSSGGGSHYEQYF.

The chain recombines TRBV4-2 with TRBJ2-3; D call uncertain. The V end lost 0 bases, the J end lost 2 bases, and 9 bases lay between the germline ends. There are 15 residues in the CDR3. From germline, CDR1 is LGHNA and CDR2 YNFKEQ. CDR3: CASSQEGVNTDTQYF. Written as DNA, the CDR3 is TGTGCCAGCAGCCAAGAAGGCGTGAACACAGATACGCAGTATTTT.

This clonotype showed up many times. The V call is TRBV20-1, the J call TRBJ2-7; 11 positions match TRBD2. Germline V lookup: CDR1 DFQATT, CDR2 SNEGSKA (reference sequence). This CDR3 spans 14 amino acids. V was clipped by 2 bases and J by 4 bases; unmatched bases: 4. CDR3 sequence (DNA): TGCAGTGCTAGATCGGGACTAGCGGAGTACGAGCAGTACTTC. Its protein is CSARSGLAEYEQYF.

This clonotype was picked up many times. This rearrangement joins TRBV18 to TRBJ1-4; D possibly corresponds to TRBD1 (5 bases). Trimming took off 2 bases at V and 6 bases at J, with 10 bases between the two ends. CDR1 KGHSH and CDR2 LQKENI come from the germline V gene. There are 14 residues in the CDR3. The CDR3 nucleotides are TGTGCCAGCTCACCATCGTTGACAGATGAAAAACTGTTTTTT. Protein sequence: CASSPSLTDEKLFF.

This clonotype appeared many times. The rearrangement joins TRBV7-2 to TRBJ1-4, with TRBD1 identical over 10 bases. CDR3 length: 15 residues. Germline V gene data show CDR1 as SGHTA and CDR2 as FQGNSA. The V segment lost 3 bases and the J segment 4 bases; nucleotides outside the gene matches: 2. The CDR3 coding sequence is TGTGCCAGCAGCTTGCGGGACAGGGGTAATGAAAAACTGTTTTTT. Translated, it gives CASSLRDRGNEKLFF.

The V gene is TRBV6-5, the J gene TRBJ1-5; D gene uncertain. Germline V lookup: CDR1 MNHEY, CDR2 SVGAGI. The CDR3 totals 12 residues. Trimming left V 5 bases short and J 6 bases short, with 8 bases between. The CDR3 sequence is CASSRPGQPQHF. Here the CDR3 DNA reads TGTGCCAGCAGTAGACCGGGTCAGCCCCAGCATTTT.

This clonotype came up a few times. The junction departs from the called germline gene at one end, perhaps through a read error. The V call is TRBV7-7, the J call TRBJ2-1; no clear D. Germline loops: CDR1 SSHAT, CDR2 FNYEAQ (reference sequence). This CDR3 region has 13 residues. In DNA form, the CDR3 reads TGTGCTAGCAGCTCGGCGTGGGGTGGTGAGCAGTTCTTC. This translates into CASSSAWGGEQFF.

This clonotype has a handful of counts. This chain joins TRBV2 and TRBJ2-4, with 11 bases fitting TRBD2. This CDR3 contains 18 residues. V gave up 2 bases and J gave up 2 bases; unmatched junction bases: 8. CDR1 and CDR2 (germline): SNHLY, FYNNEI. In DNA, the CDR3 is TGTGCCAGCAGTGAAAGACTTAGCGGGGGGGCCTCCAAAAACATTCAGTACTTC. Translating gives CASSERLSGGASKNIQYF.

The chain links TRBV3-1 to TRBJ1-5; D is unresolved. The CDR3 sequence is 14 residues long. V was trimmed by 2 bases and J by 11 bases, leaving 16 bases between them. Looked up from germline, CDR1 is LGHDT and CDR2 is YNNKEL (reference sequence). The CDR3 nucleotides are TGTGCCAGCAGCCAAACGACCGGGCCGGTGACCCAGCATTTT. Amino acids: CASSQTTGPVTQHF.

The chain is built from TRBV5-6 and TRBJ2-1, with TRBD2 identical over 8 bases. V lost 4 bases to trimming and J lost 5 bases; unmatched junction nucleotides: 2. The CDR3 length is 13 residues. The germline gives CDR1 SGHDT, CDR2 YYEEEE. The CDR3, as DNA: TGTGCCAGCAGCGTGGGACTAGACAATGAGCAGTTCTTC. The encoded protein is CASSVGLDNEQFF.

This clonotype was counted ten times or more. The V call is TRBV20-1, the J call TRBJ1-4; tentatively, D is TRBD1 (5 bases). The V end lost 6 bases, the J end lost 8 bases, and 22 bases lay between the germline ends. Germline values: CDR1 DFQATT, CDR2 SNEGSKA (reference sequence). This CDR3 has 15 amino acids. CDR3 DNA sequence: TGCAGTGCCCCGCTGGGGGGGGGTGCGAGGGAAAAACTGTTTTTT. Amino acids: CSAPLGGGAREKLFF.

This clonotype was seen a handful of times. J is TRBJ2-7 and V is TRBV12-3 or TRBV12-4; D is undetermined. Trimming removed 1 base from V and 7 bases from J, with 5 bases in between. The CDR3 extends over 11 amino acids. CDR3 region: CASSLGVEQYV. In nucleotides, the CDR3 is TGTGCCAGCAGTTTAGGGGTTGAGCAGTACGTC.

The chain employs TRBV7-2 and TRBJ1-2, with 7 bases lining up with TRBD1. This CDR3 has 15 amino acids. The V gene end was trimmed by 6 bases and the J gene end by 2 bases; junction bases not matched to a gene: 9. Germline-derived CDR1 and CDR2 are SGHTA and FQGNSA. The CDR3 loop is CASSLTGQENYGYTF. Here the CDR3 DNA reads TGTGCCAGCAGTCTTACCGGACAGGAGAACTATGGCTACACCTTC. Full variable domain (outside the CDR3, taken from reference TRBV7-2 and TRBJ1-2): GAGVSQSPSNKVTEKGKDVELRCDPISGHTALYWYRQSLGQGLEFLIYFQGNSAPDKSGLPSDRFSAERTGGSVSTLTIQRTQQEDSAVYLCASSLTGQENYGYTFGSGTRLTVV.

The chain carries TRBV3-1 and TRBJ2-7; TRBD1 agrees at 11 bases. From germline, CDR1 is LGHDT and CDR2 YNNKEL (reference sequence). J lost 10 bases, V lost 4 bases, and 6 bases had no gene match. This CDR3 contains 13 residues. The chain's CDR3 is CASSLGQGAEQYF. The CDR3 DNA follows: TGTGCCAGCAGCCTTGGACAGGGGGCTGAACAGTACTTC.

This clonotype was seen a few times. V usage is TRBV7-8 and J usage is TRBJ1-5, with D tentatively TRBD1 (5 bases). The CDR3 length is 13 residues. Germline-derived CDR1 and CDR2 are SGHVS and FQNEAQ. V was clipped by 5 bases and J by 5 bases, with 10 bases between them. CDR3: CASSQGGYQPQHF. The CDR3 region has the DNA TGTGCCAGCAGCCAGGGAGGGTATCAGCCCCAGCATTTT.

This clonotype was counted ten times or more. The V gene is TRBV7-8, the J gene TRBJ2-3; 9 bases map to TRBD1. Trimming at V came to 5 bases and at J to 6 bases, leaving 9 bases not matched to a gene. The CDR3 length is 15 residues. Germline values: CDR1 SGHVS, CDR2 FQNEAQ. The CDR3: CASSRSDRGFDTQYF. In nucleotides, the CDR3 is TGTGCCAGCAGCCGGTCGGACAGGGGATTTGATACGCAGTATTTT.

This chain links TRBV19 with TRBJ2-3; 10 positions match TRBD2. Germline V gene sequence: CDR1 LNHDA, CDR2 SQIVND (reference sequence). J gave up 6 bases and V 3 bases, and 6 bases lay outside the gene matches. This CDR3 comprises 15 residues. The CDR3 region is CASSMERGGLDTQYF. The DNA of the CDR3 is TGTGCCAGTAGTATGGAGCGGGGGGGCCTCGATACGCAGTATTTT.

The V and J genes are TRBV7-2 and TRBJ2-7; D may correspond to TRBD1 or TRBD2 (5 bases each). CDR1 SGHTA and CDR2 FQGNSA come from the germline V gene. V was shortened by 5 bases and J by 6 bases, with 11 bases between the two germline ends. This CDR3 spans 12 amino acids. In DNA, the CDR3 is TGTGCCAGCAGCACAGTGGGGGTCGAGCAGTACTTC. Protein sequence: CASSTVGVEQYF. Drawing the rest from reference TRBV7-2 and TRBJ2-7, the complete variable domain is GAGVSQSPSNKVTEKGKDVELRCDPISGHTALYWYRQSLGQGLEFLIYFQGNSAPDKSGLPSDRFSAERTGGSVSTLTIQRTQQEDSAVYLCASSTVGVEQYFGPGTRLTVT.

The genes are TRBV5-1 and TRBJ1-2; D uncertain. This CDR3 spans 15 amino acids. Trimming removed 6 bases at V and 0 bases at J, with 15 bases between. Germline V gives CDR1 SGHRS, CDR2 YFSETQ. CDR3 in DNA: TGCGCCAGCACCGCGGCTGGCAACTCTAACTATGGCTACACCTTC. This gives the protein CASTAAGNSNYGYTF.

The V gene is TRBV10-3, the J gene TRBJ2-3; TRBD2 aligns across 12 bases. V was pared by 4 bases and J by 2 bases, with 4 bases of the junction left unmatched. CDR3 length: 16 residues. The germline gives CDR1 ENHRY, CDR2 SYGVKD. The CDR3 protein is CAISGTSGGYTDTQYF. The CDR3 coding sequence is TGTGCCATCAGTGGAACTAGCGGGGGGTACACAGATACGCAGTATTTT.

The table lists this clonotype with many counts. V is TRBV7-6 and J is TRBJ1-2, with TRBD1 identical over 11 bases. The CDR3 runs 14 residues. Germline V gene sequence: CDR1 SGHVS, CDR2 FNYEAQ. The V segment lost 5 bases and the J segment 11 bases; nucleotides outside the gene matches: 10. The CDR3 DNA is TGTGCCAGCAGCCTACTTGCGGGACAGGGGGTTTACACCTTC. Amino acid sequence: CASSLLAGQGVYTF.

The CDR3 loop reads CASSLEVVQETQYF. CDR3 bases: TGCGCCAGCAGCTTGGAGGTGGTCCAAGAGACCCAGTACTTC. The V call is TRBV5-1, the J call TRBJ2-5; D not resolved. This CDR3 comprises 14 residues. V lost 0 bases and J lost 1, with 7 bases in between. The germline V gene has CDR1 SGHRS and CDR2 YFSETQ.

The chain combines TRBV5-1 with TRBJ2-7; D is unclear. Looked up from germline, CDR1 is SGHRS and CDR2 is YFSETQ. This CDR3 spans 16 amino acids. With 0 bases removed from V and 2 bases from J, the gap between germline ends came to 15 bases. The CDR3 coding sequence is TGCGCCAGCAGCTTGGCCGGGTACGGGTCGACCTACGAGCAGTACTTC. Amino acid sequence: CASSLAGYGSTYEQYF. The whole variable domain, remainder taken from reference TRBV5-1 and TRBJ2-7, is KAGVTQTPRYLIKTRGQQVTLSCSPISGHRSVSWYQQTPGQGLQFLFEYFSETQRNKGNFPGRFSGRQFSNSRSEMNVSTLELGDSALYLCASSLAGYGSTYEQYFGPGTRLTVT.

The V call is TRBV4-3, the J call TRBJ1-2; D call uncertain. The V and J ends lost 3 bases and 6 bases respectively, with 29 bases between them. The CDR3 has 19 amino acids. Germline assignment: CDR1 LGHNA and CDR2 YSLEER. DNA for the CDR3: TGCGCCAGCAGCCAGAGCCACGCACGTCGGGCGAGGGCGAGGGATGGCTACACCTTC. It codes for CASSQSHARRARARDGYTF.

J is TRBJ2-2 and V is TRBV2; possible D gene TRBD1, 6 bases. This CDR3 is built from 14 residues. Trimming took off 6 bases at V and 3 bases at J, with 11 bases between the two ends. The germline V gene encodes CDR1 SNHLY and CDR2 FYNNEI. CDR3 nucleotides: TGTGCCAGCAGGGGGGCTGGGGACACCGGGGAGCTGTTTTTT. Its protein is CASRGAGDTGELFF.

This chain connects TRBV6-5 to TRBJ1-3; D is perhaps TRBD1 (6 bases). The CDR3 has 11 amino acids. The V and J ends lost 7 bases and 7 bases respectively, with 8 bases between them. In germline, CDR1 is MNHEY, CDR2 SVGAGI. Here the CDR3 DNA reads TGTGCCAGCACCCAGGGGAACACCATATATTTT. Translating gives CASTQGNTIYF.

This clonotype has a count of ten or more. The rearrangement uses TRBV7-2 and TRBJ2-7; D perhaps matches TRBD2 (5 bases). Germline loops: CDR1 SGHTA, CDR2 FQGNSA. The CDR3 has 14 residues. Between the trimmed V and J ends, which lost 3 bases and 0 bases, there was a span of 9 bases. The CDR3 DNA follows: TGTGCCAGCAGCTTCTCGGGGAGCTCCTACGAGCAGTACTTC. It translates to CASSFSGSSYEQYF.

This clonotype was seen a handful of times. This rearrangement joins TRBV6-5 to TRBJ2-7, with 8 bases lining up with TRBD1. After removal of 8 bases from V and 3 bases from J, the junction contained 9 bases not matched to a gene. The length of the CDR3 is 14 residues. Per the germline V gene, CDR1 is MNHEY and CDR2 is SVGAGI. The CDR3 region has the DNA TGTGCCAGCCGGGACAGGCTCCCACACTACGAGCAGTACTTC. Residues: CASRDRLPHYEQYF.

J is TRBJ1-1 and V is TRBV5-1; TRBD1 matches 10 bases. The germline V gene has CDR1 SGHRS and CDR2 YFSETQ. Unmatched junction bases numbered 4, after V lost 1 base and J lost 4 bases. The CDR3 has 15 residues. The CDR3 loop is CASSLMTGGPTEAFF. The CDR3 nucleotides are TGCGCCAGCAGCTTGATGACAGGGGGCCCCACTGAAGCTTTCTTT.

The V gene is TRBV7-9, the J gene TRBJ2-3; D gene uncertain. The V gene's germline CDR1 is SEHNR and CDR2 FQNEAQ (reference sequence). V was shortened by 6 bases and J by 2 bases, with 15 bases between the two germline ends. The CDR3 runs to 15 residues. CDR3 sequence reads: CASSQMGGNTDTQYF. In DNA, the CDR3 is TGTGCCAGCAGTCAAATGGGCGGTAACACAGATACGCAGTATTTT. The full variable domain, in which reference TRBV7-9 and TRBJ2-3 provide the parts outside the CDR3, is DTGVSQNPRHKITKRGQNVTFRCDPISEHNRLYWYRQTLGQGPEFLTYFQNEAQLEKSRLLSDRFSAERPKGSFSTLEIQRTEQGDSAMYLCASSQMGGNTDTQYFGPGTRLTVL.